Listed below are T cell receptor beta chains from one sample, sequenced in a study of T cell responses to AZD1222 COVID-19 vaccine. Profiling relied on immunoSEQ multiplex PCR, and the TCRdb table lists in-frame clones only, not all of them. The sample includes roughly 150,000 clones, 80% to 95% of them seen just once. The source material was peripheral blood, sampled on day 0 of AZD1222 vaccination. Receptor source: an adult in good health. The CDR3 runs from the conserved cysteine through the conserved F or W. A D gene is named only where the DNA matches it firmly. Not all rows give a size; the values are once, few, many and, for expanded clones, a class.

clone size,V gene,D gene,J gene,CDR3 protein,CDR3 DNA
-,TRBV27,-,TRBJ2-3,CASSLQVWQGQRTDTQYF,TGTGCCAGCAGTTTACAGGTTTGGCAGGGGCAACGCACAGATACGCAGTATTTT
-,TRBV5-1,TRBD1,TRBJ2-3,CASSWGPGQGAFNTQYF,TGCGCCAGCAGTTGGGGGCCGGGACAGGGGGCTTTTAATACGCAGTATTTT
once,TRBV5-1,-,TRBJ2-7,CASSPDLYEQYF,TGCGCCAGCAGCCCAGACCTCTACGAGCAGTACTTC
-,TRBV5-4,TRBD1,TRBJ1-1,CASSFSQGARNTEAFF,TGTGCCAGCAGCTTCTCACAGGGGGCGAGGAACACTGAAGCTTTCTTT
-,TRBV6-5,-,TRBJ1-2,CASSYSLGPSLGYTF,TGTGCCAGCAGTTACTCCCTCGGGCCGAGTCTAGGCTACACCTTC
-,TRBV7-2,TRBD1,TRBJ2-1,CASRSRTGGNEQFF,TGTGCCAGCAGATCCCGGACAGGAGGCAATGAGCAGTTCTTC
-,TRBV7-2,-,TRBJ2-3,CASSFTGDTQYF,TGTGCCAGCAGCTTTACTGGGGATACGCAGTATTTT
once,TRBV30,-,TRBJ2-1,CAWTGERTYNEQFF,TGTGCCTGGACCGGCGAGCGGACCTACAATGAGCAGTTCTTC
-,TRBV10-1,-,TRBJ1-1,CASSEPGWATEAFF,TGCGCCAGCAGTGAGCCAGGGTGGGCCACTGAAGCTTTCTTT
-,TRBV7-8,TRBD2,TRBJ2-3,CASSLAQLTSGITDTQYF,TGTGCCAGCAGCTTAGCTCAACTGACTAGCGGGATAACAGATACGCAGTATTTT
-,TRBV6-2/TRBV6-3,TRBD2,TRBJ2-7,CASSYDGRTYEQYF,TGTGCCAGCAGTTACGACGGGAGGACCTACGAGCAGTACTTC
-,TRBV6-5,-,TRBJ1-6,CASGFSPLHF,TGTGCCAGCGGATTTTCACCCCTCCACTTT
once,TRBV21-1,-,TRBJ1-1,CASTKAAPTRSATEAFF,TGTGCCAGCACCAAAGCGGCCCCTACCAGGTCGGCCACTGAAGCTTTCTTT
-,TRBV18,TRBD2,TRBJ2-1,CASSPRTSGYNEQFF,TGTGCCAGCTCACCACGGACTAGCGGATACAATGAGCAGTTCTTC
-,TRBV20-1,-,TRBJ2-7,CSAVDGYEQYF,TGCAGTGCGGTCGACGGCTACGAGCAGTACTTC
-,TRBV6-5,-,TRBJ1-2,CASSPGPGMGYGYTF,TGTGCCAGCAGCCCGGGGCCAGGTATGGGCTATGGCTACACCTTC
-,TRBV6-2/TRBV6-3,-,TRBJ2-2,CASSYVGPGELFF,TGTGCCAGCAGTTACGTGGGGCCCGGGGAGCTGTTTTTT
-,TRBV19,-,TRBJ2-1,CASSLAVSSYNEQFF,TGTGCCAGTAGTCTAGCTGTCAGCTCCTACAATGAGCAGTTCTTC
-,TRBV19,TRBD1,TRBJ2-6,CASSQPAGTGLSGANVLTF,TGTGCCAGTAGTCAACCTGCCGGGACAGGGCTATCTGGGGCCAACGTCCTGACTTTC
-,TRBV4-2,TRBD2,TRBJ2-1,CASSDLAGEYNEQFF,TGTGCCAGCAGCGATCTAGCGGGAGAGTACAATGAGCAGTTCTTC
few,TRBV2,-,TRBJ2-6,CASGTGSGANVLTF,TGTGCCAGCGGTACGGGTTCTGGGGCCAACGTCCTGACTTTC
-,TRBV10-3,-,TRBJ2-3,CAISESLAGGWDTQYF,TGTGCCATCAGTGAGTCGCTGGCAGGAGGATGGGATACGCAGTATTTT
-,TRBV7-2,-,TRBJ2-7,CASSTGLPNEQYF,TGTGCCAGCAGCACCGGGTTACCAAACGAGCAGTACTTC
-,TRBV7-9,-,TRBJ1-2,CASSFGNRNYGYTF,TGTGCCAGCAGCTTTGGGAACAGAAACTATGGCTACACCTTC
-,TRBV12-5,-,TRBJ1-3,CASGDTGAGNTIYF,TGTGCTAGTGGCGACACCGGAGCTGGAAACACCATATATTTT
-,TRBV18,TRBD2,TRBJ2-7,CASSPLLAGGPYEQYF,TGTGCCAGCTCACCCCTACTAGCGGGAGGCCCCTACGAGCAGTACTTC
-,TRBV20-1,-,TRBJ2-5,CSAQGAETQYF,TGCAGTGCTCAGGGTGCAGAGACCCAGTACTTC
-,TRBV29-1,TRBD1,TRBJ2-2,CSVKDRGLTGELFF,TGCAGCGTCAAGGACAGGGGGCTTACCGGGGAGCTGTTTTTT
-,TRBV19,-,TRBJ1-5,CASNRGEGSNQPQHF,TGTGCCAGTAATAGGGGTGAAGGGAGCAATCAGCCCCAGCATTTT
-,TRBV15,TRBD1,TRBJ1-1,CATSRDRQGLVAFF,TGTGCCACCAGCAGAGATCGACAGGGGTTGGTCGCTTTCTTT
-,TRBV28,-,TRBJ1-1,CAVTVRGGNTEAFF,TGTGCCGTCACTGTGAGGGGCGGGAACACTGAAGCTTTCTTT
few,TRBV4-1,-,TRBJ1-1,CASSQGPLLTGPLMNTEAFF,TGCGCCAGCAGCCAAGGTCCCCTCCTTACAGGGCCCCTTATGAACACTGAAGCTTTCTTT
-,TRBV5-5,-,TRBJ1-1,CASSPHLNTEAFF,TGTGCCAGCAGCCCGCACCTGAACACTGAAGCTTTCTTT
-,TRBV7-2,TRBD1,TRBJ1-5,CASSLDRGSNQPQHF,TGTGCCAGCAGCTTGGACAGGGGAAGCAATCAGCCCCAGCATTTT
-,TRBV27,-,TRBJ2-3,CASMMEGVGTDTQYF,TGTGCCAGCATGATGGAGGGAGTCGGTACAGATACGCAGTATTTT
-,TRBV9,-,TRBJ1-3,CASSAFGSSGNTIYF,TGTGCCAGCAGCGCCTTCGGGAGCTCTGGAAACACCATATATTTT
once,TRBV24-1,-,TRBJ2-1,CATSDFPGGQRYNEQFF,TGTGCCACCAGTGATTTCCCGGGGGGACAACGATACAATGAGCAGTTCTTC
-,TRBV5-1,-,TRBJ2-1,CASRPLAPPPYNEQFF,TGCGCCAGCAGGCCCCTAGCGCCTCCGCCCTACAATGAGCAGTTCTTC
-,TRBV7-2,TRBD2,TRBJ2-5,CASSLGAGVGETQYF,TGTGCCAGCAGCTTGGGAGCGGGAGTGGGAGAGACCCAGTACTTC
-,TRBV5-1,TRBD2,TRBJ2-2,CASSPFGRADTGELFF,TGCGCCAGCAGCCCCTTTGGGAGGGCCGATACCGGGGAGCTGTTTTTT
-,TRBV12-5,TRBD1,TRBJ2-3,CASGLGQTGLADTQYF,TGTGCTAGTGGTTTGGGCCAGACAGGGTTGGCAGATACGCAGTATTTT
-,TRBV3-1/TRBV3-2,-,TRBJ1-1,CASSLVLNTEAFF,TGTGCCAGCAGTCTCGTTTTGAACACTGAAGCTTTCTTT
-,TRBV3-1/TRBV3-2,TRBD2,TRBJ2-7,CASSWSGTTRYEQYF,TGTGCCAGCAGCTGGTCCGGGACTACCAGATACGAGCAGTACTTC
-,TRBV21-1,-,TRBJ1-2,CASSKPETNYGYTF,TGTGCCAGCAGCAAGCCAGAAACTAACTATGGCTACACCTTC
-,TRBV29-1,-,TRBJ2-2,CSANNGELFF,TGCAGCGCTAATAACGGGGAGCTGTTTTTT
-,TRBV27,-,TRBJ1-5,CASSLGGNSPQHF,TGTGCCAGCAGTTTGGGGGGTAACTCGCCCCAGCATTTT
-,TRBV20-1,-,TRBJ2-3,CSAPMGDTQYF,TGCAGTGCTCCTATGGGAGATACGCAGTATTTT
-,TRBV7-9,-,TRBJ1-3,CASSLAGPGNTIYF,TGTGCCAGCAGCTTAGCCGGGCCTGGAAACACCATATATTTT
-,TRBV6-4,TRBD1,TRBJ2-1,CASRMGQGANNEQFF,TGTGCCAGCAGGATGGGACAGGGGGCAAATAATGAGCAGTTCTTC
-,TRBV6-2/TRBV6-3,-,TRBJ2-4,CASSHSQNIQYF,TGTGCCAGCAGCCACTCCCAAAACATTCAGTACTTC
-,TRBV18,-,TRBJ2-3,CASSRDTAGTQYF,TGTGCCAGCTCGCGGGACACCGCGGGGACGCAGTATTTT
-,TRBV7-2,TRBD1,TRBJ1-2,CASSRNRDRHGYTF,TGTGCCAGCAGCCGTAACAGGGACAGACATGGCTACACCTTC
-,TRBV11-3,-,TRBJ2-3,CASSLGAAPSTDTQYF,TGTGCCAGCAGCTTAGGGGCCGCACCTAGCACAGATACGCAGTATTTT
-,TRBV18,-,TRBJ1-6,CASSPPGSSPLHF,TGTGCCAGCTCACCACCGGGGAGTTCACCCCTCCACTTT
-,TRBV3-1/TRBV3-2,TRBD2,TRBJ2-7,CASRLGGSSYEQYF,TGTGCCAGCAGGCTCGGGGGGAGCTCCTACGAGCAGTACTTC
-,TRBV15,-,TRBJ2-7,CATSGRGGHEQYF,TGTGCCACCAGTGGGAGGGGGGGCCACGAGCAGTACTTC
-,TRBV7-8,-,TRBJ2-2,CASSLAKGRTTGELFF,TGTGCCAGCAGCTTAGCGAAAGGGAGAACCACCGGGGAGCTGTTTTTT
-,TRBV6-2/TRBV6-3,-,TRBJ2-1,CASSYVAGSYNEQFF,TGTGCCAGCAGTTACGTCGCGGGGTCCTACAATGAGCAGTTCTTC
-,TRBV2,-,TRBJ2-3,CASSGGTTDTQYF,TGTGCCAGCAGTGGGGGGACAACAGATACGCAGTATTTT